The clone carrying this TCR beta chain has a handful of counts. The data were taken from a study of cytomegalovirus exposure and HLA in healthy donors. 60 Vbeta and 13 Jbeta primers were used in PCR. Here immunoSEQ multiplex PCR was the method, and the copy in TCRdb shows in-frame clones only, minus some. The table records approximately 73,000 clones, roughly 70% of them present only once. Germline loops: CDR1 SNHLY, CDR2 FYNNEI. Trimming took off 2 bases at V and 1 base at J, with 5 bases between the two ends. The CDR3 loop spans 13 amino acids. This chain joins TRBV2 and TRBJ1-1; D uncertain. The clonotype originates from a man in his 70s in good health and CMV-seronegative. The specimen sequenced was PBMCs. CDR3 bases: TGTGCCAGCAGTGAACCAGAGAACACTGAAGCTTTCTTT. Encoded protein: CASSEPENTEAFF.